The 25 T cell receptor beta chains below were found in one sample sequenced in a study of T cells in Graves' hyperthyroidism and ophthalmopathy. There were TCR beta CDR3 regions amplified from RNA transcripts. The HTBI set primed first-round TCR CDR3 RT-PCR. TCRdb fed the multiplex PCR reads into MiXCR, producing one record per CDR3 protein. The sample shows under 800,000 distinct CDR3 sequences, 13% to 15% of them seen only once. The sample taken for sequencing was blood. The receptors come from a woman aged 18-29 years with Graves' hyperthyroidism.

This clonotype was recorded at least ten times. This chain uses TRBV28 with TRBJ2-1; D possibly corresponds to TRBD2 (5 bases). V lost 0 bases and J lost 0, with 6 bases in between. The CDR3 length is 15 residues. Germline V gene data show CDR1 as MDHEN and CDR2 as SYDVKM. This CDR3 is CASSLWGSSYNEQFF. As DNA, the CDR3 is TGTGCCAGCAGTTTATGGGGGAGCTCCTACAATGAGCAGTTCTTC. Full variable domain (rest looked up from reference TRBV28 and TRBJ2-1): DVKVTQSSRYLVKRTGEKVFLECVQDMDHENMFWYRQDPGLGLRLIYFSYDVKMKEKGDIPEGYSVSREKKERFSLILESASTNQTSMYLCASSLWGSSYNEQFFGPGTRLTVL.

As for this clonotype: One end of the junction varies from germline; a read error may be responsible. The chain is built from TRBV28 and TRBJ1-1; possible D gene TRBD1, 6 bases. This CDR3 region has 17 residues. Germline CDR1 reads MDHEN; CDR2 reads SYDVKM. As DNA, the CDR3 is TGTGCCGGCAGTTTACTTTTGACCGGGGGCTTGAACACTGAAGCTTTCTTT. Its protein product is CAGSLLLTGGLNTEAFF.

The genes are TRBV4-1 and TRBJ1-5; no clear D. V was pared by 0 bases and J by 0 bases, with 9 bases between. Germline V gene sequence: CDR1 MGHRA, CDR2 YSYEKL. There are 16 residues in the CDR3. In nucleotides, the CDR3 is TGCGCCAGCAGCCAAGATGCGGCGTATAGCAATCAGCCCCAGCATTTT. This gives the protein CASSQDAAYSNQPQHF.

This clonotype occurred many times. V usage is TRBV7-9 and J usage is TRBJ2-1; D is undetermined. The germline V gene encodes CDR1 SEHNR and CDR2 FQNEAQ (reference sequence). The ends were cut back, 4 bases at V and 5 bases at J, with 9 bases in the middle. This CDR3 is 13 amino acids long. The CDR3 DNA reads as TGTGCCAGCAGCTCGTACATGGACAATGAGCAGTTCTTC. It is translated as CASSSYMDNEQFF.

This clonotype was seen at least ten times. The chain has TRBV11-2 and TRBJ1-2; 10 bases line up with TRBD1. The trim removed 6 bases at V and 5 bases at J, leaving 6 bases unmatched. Germline V gene lookup returns CDR1 SGHAT and CDR2 FQNNGV. The CDR3 extends over 14 amino acids. The DNA of the CDR3 is TGTGCCAGCAGTCCTGAGGGACAGGGGTATGGCTACACCTTC. Translation gives CASSPEGQGYGYTF.

The chain uses TRBV12-3 or TRBV12-4 and TRBJ2-1; D unresolved. This CDR3 has 17 residues. Between the trimmed V and J ends, which lost 6 bases and 1 base, there was a span of 19 bases. The CDR3 spells CASSPGSLPGSYNEQFF. The CDR3 DNA reads as TGTGCCAGCAGCCCCGGGTCGCTCCCTGGGTCCTACAATGAGCAGTTCTTC.

This clonotype was seen many times. The chain links TRBV28 to TRBJ1-4; 9 bases line up with TRBD1. CDR1 is MDHEN and CDR2 is SYDVKM in the germline V gene. Unmatched junction bases numbered 13, after V lost 6 bases and J lost 8 bases. This CDR3 is built from 16 residues. CDR3 DNA: TGTGCCAGCAGAGAATCACCCGGGACAGGGAAGGAAAAACTGTTTTTT. It encodes CASRESPGTGKEKLFF.

V usage is TRBV19 and J usage is TRBJ2-5, with 11 bases that match TRBD1. V was pared by 3 bases and J by 5 bases, with 5 bases of the junction left unmatched. The CDR3 sequence is 15 residues long. CDR1 is LNHDA, CDR2 SQIVND, per germline (reference sequence). This CDR3 is CASSIGTGGGETQYF. The DNA of the CDR3 is TGTGCCAGTAGTATCGGGACAGGGGGAGGTGAGACCCAGTACTTC.

Of note for this clonotype: Germline and junction disagree at one end, which may indicate a read error. This sequence joins TRBV5-1 and TRBJ2-7; 10 positions match TRBD2. The length of the CDR3 is 15 residues. Germline V lookup: CDR1 SGHRS, CDR2 YFSETQ. For the CDR3, the DNA is TGCGCCAGCAGTTTGGTGGCTAGCGGGAGCGGTGAGCAGTACTTC. This codes for CASSLVASGSGEQYF.

This clonotype was found many times. CDR3 sequence (DNA): TGTGCCAGCAGTTTATATACATACGGGAATGAGCAGTTCTTC. Its translation is CASSLYTYGNEQFF. The rearrangement uses TRBV12-3 or TRBV12-4 and TRBJ2-1; D remains unclear. The V and J ends lost 2 bases and 7 bases respectively, with 12 bases between them. The CDR3 covers 14 residues.

This clonotype was seen many times. The chain employs TRBV7-8 and TRBJ2-3, with D perhaps matching TRBD2 (5 bases). The germline gives CDR1 SGHVS, CDR2 FQNEAQ. There are 15 residues in the CDR3. V was trimmed by 1 base and J by 0 bases, leaving 8 bases between them. This CDR3 reads CASSLDGLSTDTQYF. The DNA of the CDR3 is TGTGCCAGCAGCTTAGATGGACTGAGCACAGATACGCAGTATTTT.

The rearrangement joins TRBV4-3 to TRBJ2-1; 14 bases align to TRBD2. The CDR3 length is 21 residues. The germline V gene has CDR1 LGHNA and CDR2 YSLEER. Losses at the gene ends were 0 bases for V and 3 bases for J; bases not matched to a gene: 13. The CDR3: CASSQEERLAGGSSVYNEQFF. The CDR3 DNA is TGCGCCAGCAGCCAAGAAGAACGACTAGCGGGAGGGAGTAGTGTCTACAATGAGCAGTTCTTC.

The V and J genes are TRBV27 and TRBJ1-5; the D is unclear. The CDR3 runs 15 residues. Germline V gives CDR1 MNHEY, CDR2 SMNVEV (reference sequence). V lost 8 bases, J lost 2 bases, and 16 bases lay in between. This CDR3 is CASASPGRGNQPQHF. DNA of the CDR3: TGTGCCAGCGCTAGCCCCGGGCGGGGCAATCAGCCCCAGCATTTT.

This clonotype occurred many times. The chain joins TRBV7-2 to TRBJ2-3; a weak D match, TRBD2 (6 bases). This CDR3 comprises 15 residues. Germline-derived CDR1 and CDR2 are SGHTA and FQGNSA. Trimming cost V 5 bases and J 4 bases, with 16 bases left between them. The CDR3 loop is CASSPLAGTADTQYF. The DNA for the CDR3 is TGTGCCAGCAGCCCCCTCGCCGGGACTGCAGATACGCAGTATTTT.

CDR3 amino acids: CSVRGITDTQYF. As DNA, the CDR3 is TGCAGCGTTCGGGGGATCACAGATACGCAGTATTTT. This chain links TRBV29-1 with TRBJ2-3, with D tentatively TRBD2 (6 bases). With 5 bases removed from V and 2 bases from J, the gap between germline ends came to 8 bases. Germline-derived CDR1 and CDR2 are SQVTM and ANQGSEA. This CDR3 is 12 amino acids long.

This clonotype was counted ten times or more. J is TRBJ2-3 and V is TRBV7-9, with 10 bases matching TRBD2. Trimming took 1 base from V and 4 from J; bases not matched to a gene: 5. CDR1 is SEHNR and CDR2 is FQNEAQ in the germline V gene (reference sequence). This CDR3 region has 16 residues. The CDR3 protein is CASSLGLAGASDTQYF. DNA of the CDR3: TGTGCCAGCAGCTTAGGGCTAGCGGGAGCTTCAGATACGCAGTATTTT.

This clonotype was detected ten times or more. V gene TRBV20-1 combines with J gene TRBJ2-1, with 8 bases aligning to TRBD1. This CDR3 spans 15 amino acids. V was pared by 8 bases and J by 10 bases, with 19 bases of the junction left unmatched. Per germline, CDR1 DFQATT and CDR2 SNEGSKA (reference sequence). This CDR3 is CSPRGQGQVQGEQFF. The CDR3 DNA reads as TGCAGTCCGAGGGGCCAGGGACAGGTACAAGGGGAGCAGTTCTTC.

A remark on this clonotype: A much larger clone differs by one base, so this may be a read error. The chain carries TRBV18 and TRBJ2-3, with unresolved D. Germline CDR1 and CDR2: KGHSH and LQKENI. The CDR3 sequence is 14 residues long. The CDR3 nucleotides are TGTACCAGCTCACGCACCGACAGCACAGATACGCAGTATTTT. The encoded protein is CTSSRTDSTDTQYF. Based on the CDR3 plus reference TRBV18 and TRBJ2-3, the full variable domain is NAGVMQNPRHLVRRRGQEARLRCSPMKGHSHVYWYRQLPEEGLKFMVYLQKENIIDESGMPKERFSAEFPKEGPSILRIQQVVRGDSAAYFCTSSRTDSTDTQYFGPGTRLTVL.

This clonotype was detected ten times or more. The chain links TRBV30 to TRBJ1-1; TRBD1 is a possible D gene (5 bases). CDR1 and CDR2 (germline): GTSNPN, SVGIG (reference sequence). The length of the CDR3 is 15 residues. V lost 3 bases and J lost 5, with 19 bases in between. The CDR3: CAWSATPTERTEAFF. DNA of the CDR3: TGTGCCTGGAGCGCCACCCCGACAGAGCGGACTGAAGCTTTCTTT. The full variable domain, its missing parts supplied by reference TRBV30 and TRBJ1-1, is SQTIHQWPATLVQPVGSPLSLECTVEGTSNPNLYWYRQAAGRGLQLLFYSVGIGQISSEVPQNLSASRPQDRQFILSSKKLLLSDSGFYLCAWSATPTERTEAFFGQGTRLTVV.

The V gene is TRBV20-1, the J gene TRBJ2-2; 8 bases fit TRBD2. Looked up from germline, CDR1 is DFQATT and CDR2 is SNEGSKA (reference sequence). V dropped 0 bases and J dropped 8; count of bases not matched to a gene: 11. CDR3 length: 16 amino acids. The CDR3 region has the DNA TGCAGTGCTAGAGATCCGGGGGGGCGGGACTCGGGGGAGCTGTTTTTT. Residues: CSARDPGGRDSGELFF.

The chain is built from TRBV9 and TRBJ1-3; no clear D gene. Germline loops: CDR1 SGDLS, CDR2 YYNGEE. The V gene lost 0 bases and the J gene lost 7 bases, with 5 bases spanning the gap. This CDR3 contains 12 residues. CDR3 coding DNA: TGTGCCAGCAGCGTAGATTTGAACACCATATATTTT. Protein product: CASSVDLNTIYF.

This clonotype has only a few counts. The chain is built from TRBV12-3 or TRBV12-4 and TRBJ2-3, with TRBD2 identical over 9 bases. The V and J ends lost 7 bases and 1 base, in that order; junction bases with no gene match: 6. The length of the CDR3 is 15 residues. The CDR3 region is CASTIRTSGTDTQYF. The CDR3 DNA reads TGTGCCAGCACCATAAGGACTAGCGGCACAGATACGCAGTATTTT.

In this sample, this clonotype turned up a few times. CDR3 region: CASSSSGQGTDTQYF. CDR3 bases: TGTGCCAGCAGCTCCTCGGGACAGGGGACAGATACGCAGTATTTT. The J gene is TRBJ2-3, the V gene TRBV7-9; 10 bases are a match to TRBD1. The CDR3 is 15 amino acids. Germline CDR1 SEHNR, CDR2 FQNEAQ (reference sequence). The J segment lost 3 bases and the V segment lost 4 bases, leaving 4 bases of the junction unmatched. The full variable domain, its missing parts supplied by reference TRBV7-9 and TRBJ2-3, is DTGVSQNPRHKITKRGQNVTFRCDPISEHNRLYWYRQTLGQGPEFLTYFQNEAQLEKSRLLSDRFSAERPKGSFSTLEIQRTEQGDSAMYLCASSSSGQGTDTQYFGPGTRLTVL.

This clonotype was detected ten times or more. The rearrangement uses TRBV19 and TRBJ2-7; perhaps TRBD1 as D (5 bases). V was pared by 9 bases and J by 0 bases, with 15 bases between. Germline CDR1 and CDR2: LNHDA and SQIVND (reference sequence). This CDR3 comprises 14 residues. CDR3: CASSIDRGSYEQYF. CDR3 in DNA: TGTGCCAGCTCAATCGACAGAGGCTCCTACGAGCAGTACTTC.

The chain joins TRBV6-2 or TRBV6-3 to TRBJ2-5; the D is unclear. Germline V gives CDR1 MNHEY, CDR2 SVGEGT. Between the trimmed V and J ends, which lost 2 bases and 1 base, there was a span of 8 bases. The CDR3 has 14 amino acids. CDR3 amino acids: CASSYVVVQETQYF. The CDR3 nucleotides read TGTGCCAGCAGTTACGTTGTAGTCCAAGAGACCCAGTACTTC.